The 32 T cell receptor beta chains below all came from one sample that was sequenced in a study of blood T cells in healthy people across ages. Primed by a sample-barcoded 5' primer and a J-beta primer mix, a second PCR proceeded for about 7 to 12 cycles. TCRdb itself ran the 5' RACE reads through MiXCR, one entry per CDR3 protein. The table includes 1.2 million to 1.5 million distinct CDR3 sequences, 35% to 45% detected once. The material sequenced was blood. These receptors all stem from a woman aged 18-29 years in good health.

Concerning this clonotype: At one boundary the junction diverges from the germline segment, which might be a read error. Written as DNA, the CDR3 is TGTGCCAGCAGTTTAGGGGACAGGGGTTGGGGCGAGCAGTACTTC. It translates to CASSLGDRGWGEQYF. The chain recombines TRBV7-6 with TRBJ2-4; 10 bases map to TRBD1. The end of the DNA fits TRBJ2-7 better, so the J call may be wrong. The CDR3 is made up of 15 amino acids. Looked up from germline, CDR1 is SGHVS and CDR2 is FNYEAQ.

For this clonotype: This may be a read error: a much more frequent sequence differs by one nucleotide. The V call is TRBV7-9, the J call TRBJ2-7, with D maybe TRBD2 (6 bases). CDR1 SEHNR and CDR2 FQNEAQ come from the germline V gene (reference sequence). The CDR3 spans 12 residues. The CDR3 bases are TGTGCCAGCAGCCGTGGAGGGAACGAGCGGTACTTC. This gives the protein CASSRGGNERYF.

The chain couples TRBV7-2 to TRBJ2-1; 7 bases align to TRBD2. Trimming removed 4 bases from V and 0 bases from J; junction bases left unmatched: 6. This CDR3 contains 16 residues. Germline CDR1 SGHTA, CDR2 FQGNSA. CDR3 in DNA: TGTGCCAGCAGCTCATTCGGGGGGAGCTCCTACAATGAGCAGTTCTTC. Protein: CASSSFGGSSYNEQFF.

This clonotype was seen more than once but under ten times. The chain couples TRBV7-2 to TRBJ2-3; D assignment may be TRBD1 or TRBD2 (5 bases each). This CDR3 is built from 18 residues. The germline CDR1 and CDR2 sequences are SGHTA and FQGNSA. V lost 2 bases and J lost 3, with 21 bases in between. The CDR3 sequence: CASSLLGTVSMFTDTQYF. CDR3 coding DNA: TGTGCCAGCAGCTTATTAGGGACCGTTTCGATGTTTACAGATACGCAGTATTTT.

CDR3 sequence: CASSQDTSGGTYNEQFF. CDR3 nucleotides: TGCGCCAGCAGCCAAGACACTAGCGGGGGGACCTACAATGAGCAGTTCTTC. The rearrangement joins TRBV4-1 to TRBJ2-1; 12 positions match TRBD2. The CDR3 length is 17 residues. The ends lost 0 bases at V and 2 bases at J; junction bases unmatched: 2. In germline, CDR1 is MGHRA, CDR2 YSYEKL.

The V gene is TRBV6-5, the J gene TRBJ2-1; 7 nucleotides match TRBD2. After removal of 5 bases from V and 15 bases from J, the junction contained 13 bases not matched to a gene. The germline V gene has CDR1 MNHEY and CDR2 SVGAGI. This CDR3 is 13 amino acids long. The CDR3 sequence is CASSNKRGEGRFF. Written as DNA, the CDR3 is TGTGCCAGCAGTAATAAGCGGGGAGAAGGTCGGTTCTTC.

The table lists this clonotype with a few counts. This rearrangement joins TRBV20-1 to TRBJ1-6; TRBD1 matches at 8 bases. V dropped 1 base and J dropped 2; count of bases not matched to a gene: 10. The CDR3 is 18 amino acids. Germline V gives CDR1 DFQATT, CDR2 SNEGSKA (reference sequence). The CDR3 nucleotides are TGCAGTGCTAGAGTCCCACCAGGGGGCCATCCCTATAATTCACCCCTCCACTTT. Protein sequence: CSARVPPGGHPYNSPLHF.

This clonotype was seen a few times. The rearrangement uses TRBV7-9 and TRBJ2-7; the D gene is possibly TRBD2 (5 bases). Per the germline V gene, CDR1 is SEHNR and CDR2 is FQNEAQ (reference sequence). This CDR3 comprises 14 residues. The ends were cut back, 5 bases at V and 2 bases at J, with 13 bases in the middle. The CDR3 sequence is CASSPTTRTYEQYF. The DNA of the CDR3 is TGTGCCAGCAGCCCGACCACTAGGACCTACGAGCAGTACTTC.

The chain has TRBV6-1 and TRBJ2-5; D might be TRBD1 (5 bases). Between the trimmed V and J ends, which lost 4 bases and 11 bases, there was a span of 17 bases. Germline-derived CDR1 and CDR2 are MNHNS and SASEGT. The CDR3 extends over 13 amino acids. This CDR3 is CASSVRTYNEQYF. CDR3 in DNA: TGTGCCAGCAGTGTTCGGACATACAATGAGCAGTACTTC.

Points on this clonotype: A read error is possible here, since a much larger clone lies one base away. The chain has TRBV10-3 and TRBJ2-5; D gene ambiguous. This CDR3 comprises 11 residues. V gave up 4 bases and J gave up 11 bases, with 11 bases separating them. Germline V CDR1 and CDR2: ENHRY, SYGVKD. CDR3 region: CAISGQNEQYF. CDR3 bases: TGTGCCATCAGTGGTCAGAATGAGCAGTACTTC.

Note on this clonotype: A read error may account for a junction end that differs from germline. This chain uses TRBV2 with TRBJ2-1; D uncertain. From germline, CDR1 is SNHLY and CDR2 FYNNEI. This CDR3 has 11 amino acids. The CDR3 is CTSSEAWEQFF. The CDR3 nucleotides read TGTACCAGCAGTGAAGCGTGGGAGCAGTTCTTC. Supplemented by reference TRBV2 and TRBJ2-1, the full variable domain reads EPEVTQTPSHQVTQMGQEVILRCVPISNHLYFYWYRQILGQKVEFLVSFYNNEISEKSEIFDDQFSVERPDGSNFTLKIRSTKLEDSAMYFCTSSEAWEQFFGPGTRLTVL.

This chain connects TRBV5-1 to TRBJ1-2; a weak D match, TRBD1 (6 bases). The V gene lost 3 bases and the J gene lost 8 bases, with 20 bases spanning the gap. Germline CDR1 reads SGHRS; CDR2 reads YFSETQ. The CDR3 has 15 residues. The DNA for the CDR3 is TGCGCCAGCAGCTGGAAGGATCTACAGGGCGACGGCTACACCTTC. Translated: CASSWKDLQGDGYTF.

CDR3 sequence: CASSQQTSGGTDTQYF. The CDR3 nucleotides read TGCGCCAGCAGCCAACAGACTAGCGGGGGCACAGATACGCAGTATTTT. The chain links TRBV5-1 to TRBJ2-3; 11 bases map to TRBD2. Germline values: CDR1 SGHRS, CDR2 YFSETQ. After removal of 4 bases from V and 1 base from J, the junction contained 5 bases not matched to a gene. The CDR3 loop spans 16 amino acids.

CDR3 DNA sequence: TGTGCCAGCAGCGTAGTTCCAGCGGGGGGGCCGGACACTCTCTCCTACGAGCAGTACTTC. This gives the protein CASSVVPAGGPDTLSYEQYF. This rearrangement joins TRBV9 to TRBJ2-7; 10 bases are shared with TRBD2. V shed 0 bases and J 0 bases; nucleotides not matched to a gene: 15. This CDR3 is 20 amino acids long. The germline CDR1 and CDR2 sequences are SGDLS and YYNGEE. Based on the CDR3 plus reference TRBV9 and TRBJ2-7, the full variable domain is DSGVTQTPKHLITATGQRVTLRCSPRSGDLSVYWYQQSLDQGLQFLIQYYNGEERAKGNILERFSAQQFPDLHSELNLSSLELGDSALYFCASSVVPAGGPDTLSYEQYFGPGTRLTVT.

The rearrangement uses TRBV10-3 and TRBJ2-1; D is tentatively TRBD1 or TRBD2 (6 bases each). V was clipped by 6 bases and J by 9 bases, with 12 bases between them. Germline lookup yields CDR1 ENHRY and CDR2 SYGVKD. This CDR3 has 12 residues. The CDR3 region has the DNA TGTGCCATCAGGGAGGGGGTCGGTGAGCAGTTCTTC. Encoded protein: CAIREGVGEQFF.

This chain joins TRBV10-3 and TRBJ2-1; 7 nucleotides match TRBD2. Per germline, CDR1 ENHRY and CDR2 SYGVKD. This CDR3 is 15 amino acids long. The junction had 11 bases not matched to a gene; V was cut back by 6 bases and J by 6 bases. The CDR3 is CAIREGREGANEQFF. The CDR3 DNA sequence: TGTGCCATCAGGGAGGGGAGGGAAGGGGCCAATGAGCAGTTCTTC.

The chain's CDR3 is CSARPTDPPTYEQYF. The CDR3 DNA follows: TGCAGTGCTAGACCGACCGATCCCCCAACCTACGAGCAGTACTTC. V is TRBV20-1 and J is TRBJ2-7; D gene unclear. Looked up from germline, CDR1 is DFQATT and CDR2 is SNEGSKA (reference sequence). This CDR3 region has 15 residues. V was trimmed by 2 bases and J by 2 bases, leaving 16 bases between them.

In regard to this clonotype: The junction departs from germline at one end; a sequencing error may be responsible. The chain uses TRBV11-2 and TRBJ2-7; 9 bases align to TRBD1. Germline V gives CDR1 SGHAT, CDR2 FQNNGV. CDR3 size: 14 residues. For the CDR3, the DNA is TGTGCCGGCAGCGCGGGACAGGGAATGAACGAGCAGTACTTC. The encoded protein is CAGSAGQGMNEQYF.

The CDR3 region has the DNA TGTGCCACCAGTGAAACGACAGGGATGGTGCACAATGGTGAGCAGTTCTTC. Translation: CATSETTGMVHNGEQFF. The V gene is TRBV24-1, the J gene TRBJ2-1, with TRBD1 matching 7 bases. Germline-derived CDR1 and CDR2 are KGHDR and SFDVKD. V lost 4 bases, J lost 9 bases, and 17 bases stayed unmatched. The CDR3 has 17 residues.

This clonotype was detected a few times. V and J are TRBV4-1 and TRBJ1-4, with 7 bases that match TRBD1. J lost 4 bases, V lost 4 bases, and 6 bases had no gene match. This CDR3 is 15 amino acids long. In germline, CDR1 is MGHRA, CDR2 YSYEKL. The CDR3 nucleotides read TGCGCCAGCAGCCTCAGGGACAGCAGTAATGAAAAACTGTTTTTT. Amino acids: CASSLRDSSNEKLFF.

The CDR3, as DNA: TGTGCCAGCAGCTTGGCAGGGGGAGATGAAAAACTGTTTTTT. Its protein is CASSLAGGDEKLFF. The chain links TRBV7-9 to TRBJ1-4; 7 bases are a match to TRBD1. With 3 bases clipped from V and 6 bases from J, the junction kept 4 bases outside the gene matches. The CDR3 length is 14 residues. Looked up from germline, CDR1 is SEHNR and CDR2 is FQNEAQ (reference sequence).

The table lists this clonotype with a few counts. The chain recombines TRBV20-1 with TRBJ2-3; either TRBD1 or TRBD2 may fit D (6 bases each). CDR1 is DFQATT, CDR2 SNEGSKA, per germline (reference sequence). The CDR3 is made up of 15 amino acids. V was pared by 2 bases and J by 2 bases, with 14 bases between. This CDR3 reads CSARRGPFLTDTQYF. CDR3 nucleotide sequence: TGCAGTGCTAGACGGGGGCCCTTCCTCACAGATACGCAGTATTTT.

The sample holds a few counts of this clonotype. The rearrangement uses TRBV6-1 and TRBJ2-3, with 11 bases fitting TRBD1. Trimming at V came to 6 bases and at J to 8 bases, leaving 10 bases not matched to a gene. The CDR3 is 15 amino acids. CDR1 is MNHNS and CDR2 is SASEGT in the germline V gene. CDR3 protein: CASSDGTGGLATQYF. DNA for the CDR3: TGTGCCAGCAGCGATGGGACAGGGGGTCTTGCTACGCAGTATTTT.

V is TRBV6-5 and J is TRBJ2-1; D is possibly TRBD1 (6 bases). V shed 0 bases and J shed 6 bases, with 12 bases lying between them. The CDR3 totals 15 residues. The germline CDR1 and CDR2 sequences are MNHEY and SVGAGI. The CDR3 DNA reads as TGTGCCAGCAGTTACTCGAGTACAGGGAGCAATGAGCAGTTCTTC. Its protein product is CASSYSSTGSNEQFF.

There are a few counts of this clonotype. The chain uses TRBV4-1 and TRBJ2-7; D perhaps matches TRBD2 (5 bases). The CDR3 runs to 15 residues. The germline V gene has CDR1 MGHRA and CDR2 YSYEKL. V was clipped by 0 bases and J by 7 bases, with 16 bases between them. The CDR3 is CASSQDLRDRNEQYF. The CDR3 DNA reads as TGCGCCAGCAGCCAAGATCTACGGGATCGGAATGAGCAGTACTTC.

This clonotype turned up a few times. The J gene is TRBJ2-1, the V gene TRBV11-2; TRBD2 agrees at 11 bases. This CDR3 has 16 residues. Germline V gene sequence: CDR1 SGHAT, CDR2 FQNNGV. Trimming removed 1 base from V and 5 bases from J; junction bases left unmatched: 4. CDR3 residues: CASSLVAGGPNNEQFF. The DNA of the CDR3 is TGTGCCAGCAGCTTAGTAGCGGGAGGGCCGAACAATGAGCAGTTCTTC. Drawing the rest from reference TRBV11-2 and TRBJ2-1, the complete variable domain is EAGVAQSPRYKIIEKRQSVAFWCNPISGHATLYWYQQILGQGPKLLIQFQNNGVVDDSQLPKDRFSAERLKGVDSTLKIQPAKLEDSAVYLCASSLVAGGPNNEQFFGPGTRLTVL.

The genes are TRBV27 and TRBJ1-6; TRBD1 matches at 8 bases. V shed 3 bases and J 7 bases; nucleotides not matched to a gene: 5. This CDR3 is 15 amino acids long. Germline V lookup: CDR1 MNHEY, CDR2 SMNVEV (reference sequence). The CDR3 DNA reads TGTGCCAGCAGTTTCGCAGGGGGCGGCAATTCACCCCTCCACTTT. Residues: CASSFAGGGNSPLHF.

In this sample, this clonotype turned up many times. CDR3 in amino acids: CSVEERVNEQFF. In DNA, the CDR3 is TGCAGCGTTGAAGAGAGGGTAAATGAGCAGTTCTTC. The rearrangement joins TRBV29-1 to TRBJ2-1, with D perhaps TRBD2 (5 bases). The V end lost 0 bases, the J end lost 7 bases, and 7 bases lay between the germline ends. Germline-derived CDR1 and CDR2 are SQVTM and ANQGSEA. The CDR3 covers 12 residues.

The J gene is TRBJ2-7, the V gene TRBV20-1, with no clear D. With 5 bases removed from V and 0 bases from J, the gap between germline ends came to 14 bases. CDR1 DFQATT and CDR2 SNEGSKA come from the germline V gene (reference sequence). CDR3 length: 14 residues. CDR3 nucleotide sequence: TGCAGTGCTCCCAAAGCCGGCAGCTCCTACGAGCAGTACTTC. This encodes CSAPKAGSSYEQYF.

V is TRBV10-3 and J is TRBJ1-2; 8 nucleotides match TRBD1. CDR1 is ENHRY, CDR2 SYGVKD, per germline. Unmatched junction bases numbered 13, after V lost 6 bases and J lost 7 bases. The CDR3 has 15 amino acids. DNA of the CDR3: TGTGCCATCAGCAACCGGGACAGGAGCCTGGGTGGCTACACCTTC. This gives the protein CAISNRDRSLGGYTF.

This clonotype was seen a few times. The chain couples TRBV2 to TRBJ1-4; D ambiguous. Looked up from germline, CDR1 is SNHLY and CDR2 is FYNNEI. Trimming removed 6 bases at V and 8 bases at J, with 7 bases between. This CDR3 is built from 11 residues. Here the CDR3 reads CASRSSEKLFF. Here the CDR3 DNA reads TGTGCCAGCAGGTCGTCGGAAAAACTGTTTTTT.

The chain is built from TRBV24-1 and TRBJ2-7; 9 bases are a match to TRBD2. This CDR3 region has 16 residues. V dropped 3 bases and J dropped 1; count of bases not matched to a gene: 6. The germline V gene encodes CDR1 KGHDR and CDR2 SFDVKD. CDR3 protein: CATSDLGSGRSYEQYF. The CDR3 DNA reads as TGTGCCACCAGTGATCTTGGTAGCGGGAGATCCTACGAGCAGTACTTC.